The 30 T cell receptor beta chains presented below share a single source sample, sequenced in a study of CD8+ T cells in alopecia areata. The authors extracted RNA and reverse transcribed it into cDNA as the sequencing template. Profiling relied on immunoSEQ multiplex PCR, and the TCRdb table lists in-frame clones only, not all of them. This sample has 270,000 or so clones; 58% occur once, and the top ten carry approximately 1.8%. The treatment was: oral pan-JAK inhibitor, 5-10 mg twice daily. The material sequenced was CD4+ T cells sorted from blood, taken at week 24, from a patient treated with tofacitinib. The source is a human donor with alopecia areata.

The rearrangement links TRBV9 to TRBJ1-1; TRBD1 matches 7 bases. The CDR3 runs to 16 residues. Unmatched junction bases numbered 18, after V lost 5 bases and J lost 8 bases. Germline loops: CDR1 SGDLS, CDR2 YYNGEE. DNA of the CDR3: TGTGCCAGCAGTCCCAGGACGGGACAGCAGTTGTCGGAAGCTTTCTTT. As protein: CASSPRTGQQLSEAFF.

This clone was found a few times. The same CDR3 can be traced to other DNA sequences in this sample. The CDR3 sequence: CAWSDSYGYTF. The CDR3 DNA is TGTGCCTGGAGTGACAGCTATGGCTACACCTTC. The chain links TRBV30 to TRBJ1-2; D unclear. The CDR3 length is 11 residues. Germline V gene data show CDR1 as GTSNPN and CDR2 as SVGIG (reference sequence). The V end lost 1 base, the J end lost 4 bases, and 4 bases lay between the germline ends.

The V call is TRBV5-1, the J call TRBJ2-5; the D gene is possibly TRBD1 (5 bases). The CDR3 consists of 15 residues. V was trimmed by 3 bases and J by 0 bases, leaving 12 bases between them. Germline V gives CDR1 SGHRS, CDR2 YFSETQ. The CDR3 DNA follows: TGCGCCAGCAGCTCCTATGCAGGGTACCAAGAGACCCAGTACTTC. Protein product: CASSSYAGYQETQYF.

The J gene is TRBJ1-3, the V gene TRBV6-5; D unclear. V was shortened by 2 bases and J by 0 bases, with 5 bases between the two germline ends. CDR3 length equals 14 residues. Germline CDR1 MNHEY, CDR2 SVGAGI. The CDR3 region has the DNA TGTGCCAGCAGTTACAGGTCCTCTGGAAACACCATATATTTT. This encodes CASSYRSSGNTIYF.

In its sample, this clone was seen a few times. This sequence joins TRBV11-2 and TRBJ2-3, with unresolved D. Germline CDR1 is SGHAT and CDR2 is FQNNGV. Deletions cut 0 bases from V and 4 bases from J, with 5 bases between. This CDR3 is 13 amino acids long. The CDR3 loop reads CASSLERADTQYF. In DNA, the CDR3 is TGTGCCAGCAGCTTAGAACGTGCAGATACGCAGTATTTT.

V and J are TRBV28 and TRBJ1-2; no definite D call. V was clipped by 6 bases and J by 6 bases, with 11 bases between them. Germline V gene lookup returns CDR1 MDHEN and CDR2 SYDVKM. This CDR3 spans 12 amino acids. CDR3 sequence: CASRPAKDGYTF. In DNA, the CDR3 is TGTGCCAGCAGGCCTGCCAAGGATGGCTACACCTTC.

CDR3 nucleotides: TGTGCCAGCAGCCCATCAACAGAAGACTATGGCTACACCTTC. Translated: CASSPSTEDYGYTF. This chain joins TRBV9 and TRBJ1-2; no reliable D call. The CDR3 is made up of 14 amino acids. V lost 4 bases and J 3 bases, leaving 13 bases between the germline ends. Germline CDR1 is SGDLS and CDR2 is YYNGEE.

The chain links TRBV11-1 to TRBJ2-2, with 10 positions matching TRBD1. CDR1 is SGHAT and CDR2 is FQDESV in the germline V gene (reference sequence). The V segment lost 5 bases and the J segment 2 bases; nucleotides outside the gene matches: 5. This CDR3 region has 16 residues. This CDR3 reads CASSAGTGVNTGELFF. As DNA, the CDR3 is TGTGCCAGCAGCGCCGGGACAGGGGTTAACACCGGGGAGCTGTTTTTT.

The chain recombines TRBV29-1 with TRBJ2-3; 7 nucleotides match TRBD2. Unmatched junction bases numbered 5, after V lost 7 bases and J lost 1 base. The germline V gene has CDR1 SQVTM and CDR2 ANQGSEA. This CDR3 has 13 residues. DNA of the CDR3: TGCAGCGGGGAGCGGGGACGCACAGATACGCAGTATTTT. It encodes CSGERGRTDTQYF.

The chain carries TRBV29-1 and TRBJ2-1, with 9 bases lining up with TRBD1. The CDR3 is 13 residues long. Germline V CDR1 and CDR2: SQVTM, ANQGSEA. Losses at the gene ends were 7 bases for V and 2 bases for J; bases not matched to a gene: 3. CDR3 sequence (DNA): TGCAGCGCAGGACAGGGGACCTACAATGAGCAGTTCTTC. Residues: CSAGQGTYNEQFF.

This clone was counted ten times or more. The chain recombines TRBV14 with TRBJ1-4, with a weak D call TRBD1 (6 bases). Trimming removed 6 bases at V and 8 bases at J, with 16 bases between. Germline loops: CDR1 SGHDN, CDR2 FVKESK. The CDR3 length is 14 residues. The CDR3 bases are TGTGCCAGCAGACGAACAGGGAGAGGGGAAAAACTGTTTTTT. Translation gives CASRRTGRGEKLFF.

This clone appeared a single time. The chain employs TRBV30 and TRBJ1-1; D is ambiguous. Trimming shortened V by 0 bases and J by 5 bases, and 10 bases separated the two germline ends. The CDR3 runs to 13 residues. CDR1 and CDR2 from the germline V gene are GTSNPN and SVGIG (reference sequence). The CDR3 coding sequence is TGTGCCTGGAGTGTACAAGGGCTTACTGAAGCTTTCTTT. Translated, it gives CAWSVQGLTEAFF.

This clone was seen a few times. J is TRBJ2-3 and V is TRBV27; a weak D match, TRBD1 (6 bases). The CDR3 covers 15 residues. Deletions cut 2 bases from V and 2 bases from J, with 11 bases between. Looked up from germline, CDR1 is MNHEY and CDR2 is SMNVEV (reference sequence). This chain's CDR3 is CASSLGTGTTDTQYF. The CDR3 DNA sequence: TGTGCCAGCAGTTTAGGTACAGGGACCACAGATACGCAGTATTTT.

The V gene is TRBV7-8, the J gene TRBJ2-7, with 7 bases aligning to TRBD2. CDR1 is SGHVS and CDR2 is FQNEAQ in the germline V gene. The junction had 19 bases not matched to a gene; V was cut back by 5 bases and J by 9 bases. The CDR3 contains 16 residues. The DNA for the CDR3 is TGTGCCAGCAGCCCCCAAGGGAGGCTAGCGGTAACAGGGCAGTACTTC. Protein sequence: CASSPQGRLAVTGQYF.

The J gene is TRBJ2-1, the V gene TRBV10-3, with 11 positions matching TRBD2. V lost 4 bases, J lost 7 bases, and 6 bases stayed unmatched. The CDR3 has 15 residues. Germline CDR1 is ENHRY and CDR2 is SYGVKD. In nucleotides, the CDR3 is TGTGCCATCAGTGTTAGCGGGGGGGCCGCGAATGAGCAGTTCTTC. Translating it yields CAISVSGGAANEQFF.

V gene TRBV7-9 combines with J gene TRBJ2-1; D is undetermined. The V end was cut by 3 bases, the J end by 9 bases, with 6 bases between. From germline, CDR1 is SEHNR and CDR2 FQNEAQ (reference sequence). The CDR3 consists of 11 residues. The chain's CDR3 is CASSFNPEQFF. The CDR3 DNA reads as TGTGCCAGCAGCTTCAATCCTGAGCAGTTCTTC.

This chain joins TRBV18 and TRBJ2-7; TRBD1 matches 10 bases. Trimming at V came to 3 bases and at J to 6 bases, leaving 14 bases not matched to a gene. The CDR3 loop spans 17 amino acids. CDR1 KGHSH and CDR2 LQKENI come from the germline V gene. The CDR3, as DNA: TGTGCCAGCTCACCGACCCGAGGGACAGGGGCAGTCGGCGAGCAGTACTTC. Residues: CASSPTRGTGAVGEQYF.

The rearrangement uses TRBV5-1 and TRBJ2-3; 12 nucleotides align to TRBD2. The CDR3 is 16 residues long. Looked up from germline, CDR1 is SGHRS and CDR2 is YFSETQ. J lost 1 base, V lost 4 bases, and 4 bases had no gene match. CDR3 bases: TGCGCCAGCAGCGAGACTAGCGGGGGAGGCACAGATACGCAGTATTTT. As protein: CASSETSGGGTDTQYF.

Only a few counts were recorded for this clone. The chain carries TRBV7-2 and TRBJ2-7; 10 bases are shared with TRBD2. The V gene end was trimmed by 0 bases and the J gene end by 0 bases; junction bases not matched to a gene: 8. Germline CDR1 SGHTA, CDR2 FQGNSA. The length of the CDR3 is 18 residues. The CDR3 sequence is CASSLAVSGGPSSYEQYF. For the CDR3, the DNA is TGTGCCAGCAGCTTAGCGGTTAGCGGGGGGCCTAGCTCCTACGAGCAGTACTTC.

V and J are TRBV29-1 and TRBJ2-7; TRBD2 is a possible D gene (6 bases). Germline V gene lookup returns CDR1 SQVTM and CDR2 ANQGSEA. The CDR3 has 17 residues. Deletions cut 4 bases from V and 4 bases from J, with 26 bases between. The CDR3 sequence is CSVAGGRGTPRTYEQYF. The CDR3 DNA sequence: TGCAGCGTTGCTGGGGGACGGGGGACGCCGCGGACATACGAGCAGTACTTC.

This clone has more than one count but fewer than ten. The chain combines TRBV4-3 with TRBJ2-4; D is undetermined. Trimming cost V 0 bases and J 9 bases, with 6 bases left between them. From germline, CDR1 is LGHNA and CDR2 YSLEER. This CDR3 has 12 residues. The CDR3 sequence is CASSQDRAIQYF. CDR3 in DNA: TGCGCCAGCAGCCAAGATCGGGCCATTCAGTACTTC.

V gene TRBV29-1 combines with J gene TRBJ2-1; the D gene is possibly TRBD1 (6 bases). V lost 7 bases, J lost 4 bases, and 14 bases lay in between. The germline V gene encodes CDR1 SQVTM and CDR2 ANQGSEA. This CDR3 is 13 amino acids long. This chain's CDR3 is CSATGQGYNEQFF. The CDR3 DNA is TGCAGCGCGACAGGTCAGGGGTACAATGAGCAGTTCTTC.

The chain links TRBV6-5 to TRBJ2-3; the D gene is possibly TRBD1 (7 bases). This CDR3 region has 16 residues. V was pared by 3 bases and J by 1 base, with 14 bases between. CDR1 and CDR2 (germline): MNHEY, SVGAGI. CDR3 DNA sequence: TGTGCCAGCAGTTATGAAGGGGGGACAGGCACAGATACGCAGTATTTT. Translated, it gives CASSYEGGTGTDTQYF.

The chain joins TRBV6-5 to TRBJ2-3; 12 positions agree with TRBD1. This CDR3 contains 15 residues. The V gene's germline CDR1 is MNHEY and CDR2 SVGAGI. The J segment lost 6 bases and the V segment lost 3 bases, leaving 4 bases of the junction unmatched. CDR3 loop: CASSYRDRGLDTQYF. For the CDR3, the DNA is TGTGCCAGCAGTTATAGGGACAGGGGGCTGGATACGCAGTATTTT.

This rearrangement joins TRBV2 to TRBJ2-7; no definite D call. Trimming took 2 bases from V and 2 from J, leaving 7 bases between them. Per germline, CDR1 SNHLY and CDR2 FYNNEI. CDR3 length equals 13 residues. The CDR3 region is CASSEPLAYEQYF. The CDR3 region has the DNA TGTGCCAGCAGTGAACCCCTGGCCTACGAGCAGTACTTC.

The chain uses TRBV27 and TRBJ1-2, with D perhaps matching TRBD1 (5 bases). From germline, CDR1 is MNHEY and CDR2 SMNVEV (reference sequence). This CDR3 is built from 11 residues. For the CDR3, the DNA is TGTGCGGGACGGCCTTCGGTTAGCTACACCTTC. This translates into CAGRPSVSYTF.

This clone has just a few counts. This sample includes further DNA sequences coding for the same CDR3. This sequence joins TRBV11-2 and TRBJ1-1, with D uncertain. In germline, CDR1 is SGHAT, CDR2 FQNNGV. The CDR3 length is 14 residues. Between the trimmed V and J ends, which lost 1 base and 1 base, there was a span of 7 bases. The CDR3 protein is CASSLAGGNTEAFF. The CDR3 DNA sequence: TGTGCCAGCAGCTTAGCGGGAGGGAACACTGAAGCTTTCTTT.

The chain has TRBV5-4 and TRBJ2-5; D perhaps matches TRBD1 (6 bases). V dropped 2 bases and J dropped 0 bases, with 8 bases sitting between them. Germline V gene data show CDR1 as SGHNT and CDR2 as YYREEE (reference sequence). The CDR3 is made up of 14 amino acids. This CDR3 reads CASSFGTHQETQYF. CDR3 coding DNA: TGTGCCAGCAGCTTCGGGACACACCAAGAGACCCAGTACTTC.

J is TRBJ2-7 and V is TRBV20-1; D unresolved. Deletions cut 3 bases from V and 3 bases from J, with 6 bases between. The CDR3 is 11 residues long. CDR1 DFQATT and CDR2 SNEGSKA come from the germline V gene (reference sequence). The CDR3 protein is CSASWDYEQYF. CDR3 coding DNA: TGCAGTGCTAGCTGGGACTACGAGCAGTACTTC.

The chain carries TRBV12-5 and TRBJ2-3, with a weak D call TRBD2 (6 bases). V lost 4 bases and J 1 base, leaving 6 bases between the germline ends. This CDR3 has 13 amino acids. The germline V gene encodes CDR1 LGHNT and CDR2 FRNRAP. The CDR3 protein is CASGSGGTDTQYF. The CDR3 DNA reads TGTGCTAGTGGTTCGGGGGGCACAGATACGCAGTATTTT.